This T cell receptor (beta chain) derives from a study of cytomegalovirus exposure and HLA in healthy donors. This clone was seen only once. The antigen is undetermined. Study-level findings and limits: There were a few CMV-associated chains whose specificity for CMV antigens was confirmed in vitro. Reportedly, cytomegalovirus status was diagnosed with high sensitivity and specificity.

The CDR3 spans 12 residues. The germline gives CDR1 SGHRS, CDR2 YFSETQ. Trimming left V 0 bases short and J 5 bases short, with 2 bases between. TCRdb keeps only in-frame clones here, not all; method: immunoSEQ multiplex PCR. The sample shows about 360,000 clones, about nine tenths of them seen only once. This sequence joins TRBV5-1 and TRBJ2-2; D remains ambiguous. The sample comprised PBMCs. The TCR originated in a woman aged 18-35 years in good health and CMV-seronegative. The CDR3 here is CASSLATGELFF. The CDR3, as DNA: TGCGCCAGCAGCTTGGCTACCGGGGAGCTGTTTTTT. Full variable domain (rest looked up from reference TRBV5-1 and TRBJ2-2): KAGVTQTPRYLIKTRGQQVTLSCSPISGHRSVSWYQQTPGQGLQFLFEYFSETQRNKGNFPGRFSGRQFSNSRSEMNVSTLELGDSALYLCASSLATGELFFGEGSRLTVL.